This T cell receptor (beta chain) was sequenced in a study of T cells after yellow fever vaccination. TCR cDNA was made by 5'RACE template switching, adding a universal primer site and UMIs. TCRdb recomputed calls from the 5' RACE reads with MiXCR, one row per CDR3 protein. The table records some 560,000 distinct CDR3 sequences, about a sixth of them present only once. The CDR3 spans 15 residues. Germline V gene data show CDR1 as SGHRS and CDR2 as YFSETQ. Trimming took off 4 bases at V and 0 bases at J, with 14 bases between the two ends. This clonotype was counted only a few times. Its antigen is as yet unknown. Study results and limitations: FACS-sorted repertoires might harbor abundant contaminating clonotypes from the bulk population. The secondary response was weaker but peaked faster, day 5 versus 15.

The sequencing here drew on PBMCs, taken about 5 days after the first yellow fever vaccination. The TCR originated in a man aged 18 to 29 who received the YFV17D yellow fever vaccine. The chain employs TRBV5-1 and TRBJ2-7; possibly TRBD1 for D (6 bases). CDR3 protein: CASSGAGDTSYEQYF. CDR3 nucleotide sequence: TGCGCCAGCAGCGGGGCCGGGGACACCTCCTACGAGCAGTACTTC. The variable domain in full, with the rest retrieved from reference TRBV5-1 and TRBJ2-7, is KAGVTQTPRYLIKTRGQQVTLSCSPISGHRSVSWYQQTPGQGLQFLFEYFSETQRNKGNFPGRFSGRQFSNSRSEMNVSTLELGDSALYLCASSGAGDTSYEQYFGPGTRLTVT.